These 11 T cell receptor beta chains were sequenced from one sample in a study of response to subunit inactivated influenza vaccine. From the RT-PCR reads, TCRdb called clonotypes with MiXCR, one entry per CDR3 protein. The table records around 490,000 distinct CDR3 sequences, roughly 8.2% of them present only once. The sequences come from PBMCs from blood, collected around 25 months after vaccination. The source of these receptors is a man aged 50-75 years who received an inactivated influenza vaccine.

In this sample, this clonotype turned up a few times. The rearrangement joins TRBV10-3 to TRBJ2-7; maybe TRBD1 (5 bases). The V gene's germline CDR1 is ENHRY and CDR2 SYGVKD. V lost 7 bases and J lost 6, with 13 bases in between. The CDR3 covers 12 residues. Here the CDR3 reads CAIKDTHGEQYF. CDR3 nucleotide sequence: TGTGCCATCAAGGACACGCACGGCGAGCAGTACTTC.

The chain has TRBV24-1 and TRBJ2-7; D unclear. This CDR3 has 15 amino acids. V dropped 4 bases and J dropped 7 bases, with 19 bases sitting between them. Germline V gene data show CDR1 as KGHDR and CDR2 as SFDVKD. CDR3 DNA: TGTGCCACCAGTGACAAACGGTATGAAACGGGTGAGCAGTACTTC. Translation: CATSDKRYETGEQYF.

This chain uses TRBV5-5 with TRBJ2-5; TRBD2 agrees at 10 bases. This CDR3 has 15 residues. The junction had 7 bases not matched to a gene; V was cut back by 3 bases and J by 5 bases. CDR1 and CDR2 (germline): SGHKS, YYEKEE (reference sequence). The CDR3 region is CASSSGLAGAETQYF. The CDR3 DNA follows: TGTGCCAGCAGCTCGGGGCTAGCGGGAGCTGAGACCCAGTACTTC.

This clonotype was seen more than once but under ten times. This chain links TRBV4-2 with TRBJ2-2; maybe TRBD1 (6 bases). The germline CDR1 and CDR2 sequences are LGHNA and YNFKEQ. Trimming left V 3 bases short and J 1 base short, with 9 bases between. The CDR3 totals 15 residues. This chain's CDR3 is CASSHQGQNTGELFF. The CDR3 DNA reads TGTGCCAGCAGCCACCAGGGACAGAACACCGGGGAGCTGTTTTTT.

This clonotype was seen only a few times. The rearrangement uses TRBV28 and TRBJ1-5, with 8 bases aligning to TRBD1. The CDR3 loop spans 15 amino acids. Trimming took 5 bases from V and 4 from J; bases not matched to a gene: 7. Germline V gene lookup returns CDR1 MDHEN and CDR2 SYDVKM. The CDR3 nucleotides read TGTGCCAGCAGTCCGTGGACAGGGAGGAATCAGCCCCAGCATTTT. Translated, it gives CASSPWTGRNQPQHF.

This clonotype was counted only a few times. The chain has TRBV19 and TRBJ1-1, with D maybe TRBD1 (5 bases). The CDR3 contains 12 residues. V was cut by 4 bases and J by 9 bases, with 12 bases left in between. Germline values: CDR1 LNHDA, CDR2 SQIVND (reference sequence). The CDR3 DNA sequence: TGTGCCAGTAGTAAGGGGCCCGGCCAAGCTTTCTTT. It codes for CASSKGPGQAFF.

This clonotype has only a few counts. The chain has TRBV20-1 and TRBJ2-6; D remains unclear. CDR3 length: 15 residues. Germline lookup yields CDR1 DFQATT and CDR2 SNEGSKA (reference sequence). V dropped 3 bases and J dropped 0 bases, with 9 bases sitting between them. CDR3 DNA sequence: TGCAGTGCTAGGAGGACGGCCTCTGGGGCCAACGTCCTGACTTTC. Encoded protein: CSARRTASGANVLTF.

The chain has TRBV7-2 and TRBJ2-3, with D hard to call. Germline-derived CDR1 and CDR2 are SGHTA and FQGNSA. The CDR3 extends over 14 amino acids. V was shortened by 3 bases and J by 0 bases, with 7 bases between the two germline ends. CDR3 sequence reads: CASSFWGSTDTQYF. CDR3 DNA: TGTGCCAGCAGCTTTTGGGGTAGCACAGATACGCAGTATTTT.

CDR3 sequence reads: CASSFGDLNTEAFF. Written as DNA, the CDR3 is TGTGCCAGCAGCTTTGGAGATTTGAACACTGAAGCTTTCTTT. V is TRBV7-9 and J is TRBJ1-1; D is uncertain. Germline V gene data show CDR1 as SEHNR and CDR2 as FQNEAQ (reference sequence). V lost 3 bases and J lost 0, with 8 bases in between. CDR3 length equals 14 residues.

This chain joins TRBV5-6 and TRBJ1-1; D gene unclear. Between the trimmed V and J ends, which lost 2 bases and 1 base, there was a span of 18 bases. Germline CDR1 is SGHDT and CDR2 is YYEEEE. This CDR3 region has 17 residues. In DNA, the CDR3 is TGTGCCAGCAGCTTACTGCAGTGGCCTATCCGGAACACTGAAGCTTTCTTT. Amino acid sequence: CASSLLQWPIRNTEAFF.

This clonotype came up a few times. This chain connects TRBV28 to TRBJ2-7, with 11 bases identical to TRBD2. CDR1 and CDR2 from the germline V gene are MDHEN and SYDVKM. V lost 4 bases and J lost 5; bases outside the gene matches: 7. The CDR3 loop spans 15 amino acids. CDR3 loop: CASSSRLAGSHEQYF. The DNA for the CDR3 is TGTGCCAGCAGTTCCAGACTAGCGGGAAGTCACGAGCAGTACTTC.